The source of this T cell receptor (beta chain) is a study of T cells after yellow fever vaccination (dated by TCRdb to about 2019). Describing the broader study: The SMART-Seq v4 Ultra Low Input RNA kit was used to prepare libraries from fractions with low cell numbers. To track T-cell clones before and after primary and booster YFV17D yellow fever vaccination, bulk TCR alpha and beta repertoires were sequenced longitudinally. The cohort comprised two healthy male donors, one aged 18 to 30 and one aged 30 to 40 years. Blood samples were taken at several timepoints before and after primary and secondary immunization, and bulk PBMC replicates and cell subsets were isolated.

The treatment or condition tag for this specimen amounts to: live attenuated yellow fever vaccine strain. A standard Ficoll-Paque protocol was used to isolate PBMCs from peripheral blood. CD4 and CD8 T-cell fractions were isolated with Dynabeads CD4 and CD8 positive selection kits. RNA was extracted with TriZol from bulk PBMCs, CD4 and CD8 fractions, and dextramer-positive and dextramer-negative fractions. In the germline V gene (reference sequence), CDR1 corresponds to DFQATT and CDR2 to SNEGSKA. The CDR3 has 14 amino acids, counting the end cysteine and phenylalanine. The sequence is cut down to CDR3 DNA, 42 bases in frame from base 1. V and J lose 4 bases and 1 base, and a span of 13 bases separates them. The study at large found these results: Most clones expanded after primary vaccination (around 96% of CD4 and 70% to 90% of CD8) were re-detected after the booster, suggesting that broad memory maintenance occurred. Because the study included only two donors, the extent to which the findings can be generalized is limited. A small share of clonotypes occurred in both CD4 and CD8 compartments, likely arising from convergent recombination. Computational filtering was needed because FACS-sorted repertoires could contain abundant contaminating clonotypes from the bulk population. The secondary T-cell response was weaker than the primary response but faster, peaking on day 5 instead of day 15.

Details on this clonotype: Its antigen is unknown. Base qualities are missing; no much larger clone stands one base away.

Sequencing was performed on an Illumina NovaSeq 6000. TCR cDNA was synthesized by 5'RACE template switching, which introduced a universal primer site and unique molecular identifiers. cDNA synthesis was primed from both the TCR alpha and TCR beta constant segments. Libraries were amplified in two PCR steps, with sample barcodes and sequencing adapters added in the second step. Libraries were sequenced on Illumina HiSeq 2500 (2x100 bp) or NovaSeq (2x150 bp). In the authors' own workflow: MIGEC was used to demultiplex reads and collapse the reads into UMI consensus sequences, and MiXCR was used for V(D)J alignment. Vaccine-responding clonotypes were identified with edgeR using replicate PBMC samples, with FDR below 0.01 and a log2 fold change above 5 up to day 15 being required. Each bulk clonotype was labeled CD4 or CD8 based on which sequenced repertoire, CD4 or CD8, contained the clonotype at higher abundance. The public reads were run again by TCRdb, first through fastp at Q25 and then through MiXCR, and only productive beta chains were kept. Rows merge per CDR3 protein into single entries with the most common DNA and genes. These V and J calls originate from TCRdb's pipeline instead of the authors' own analysis. Within this sample are some 300,000 distinct CDR3 sequences, with around 8.6% of them counted one time only. Around 3.1% of the sample goes to the ten largest clones.

The sequencing used CD4+ T cells sorted from PBMCs, collected 5 days after the yellow fever booster vaccination. The source of this sequence is a man aged 18 to 35 who received the YFV17D yellow fever vaccine. The sequence links TRBV20-1 to TRBJ1-2; TRBD1 is possibly the D segment (5 matching bases). The CDR3 corresponds to CSATWDLINYGYTF. The DNA is as follows: TGCAGTGCTACCTGGGACTTAATTAACTATGGCTACACCTTC.